The present T cell receptor (beta chain) was sequenced within a study of T-cell memory formation after mild COVID-19. Study in general: Largely donor-specific sequence clusters came from two donors. Study results and limitations: Several responding clones turned up in pre-infection memory, indicating that cross-reactive memory may have taken part.

Trimming cost V 6 bases and J 0 bases, with 15 bases left between them. Germline V gene data show CDR1 as LGHNT and CDR2 as FRNRAP. CDR3 size: 15 residues. TCRdb re-derived calls from the 5' RACE reads in MiXCR, one entry per CDR3 protein. The sample lists roughly 99,000 distinct CDR3 sequences; 13% to 15% were seen once. This clonotype was detected only a few times. The antigen remains unidentified. V and J are TRBV12-5 and TRBJ2-7; D is perhaps TRBD1 (6 bases). The sequence came from a man aged 18 to 29 who had mild COVID-19 (a few samples of this study predate the infection). Cell type and time point are not known. The sample consisted of PBMCs or a T cell subset sorted from them (not recorded which). Here the CDR3 reads CASGPRTASSYEQYV. The CDR3 bases are TGTGCTAGTGGACCTCGGACAGCCAGCTCCTACGAGCAGTACGTC.